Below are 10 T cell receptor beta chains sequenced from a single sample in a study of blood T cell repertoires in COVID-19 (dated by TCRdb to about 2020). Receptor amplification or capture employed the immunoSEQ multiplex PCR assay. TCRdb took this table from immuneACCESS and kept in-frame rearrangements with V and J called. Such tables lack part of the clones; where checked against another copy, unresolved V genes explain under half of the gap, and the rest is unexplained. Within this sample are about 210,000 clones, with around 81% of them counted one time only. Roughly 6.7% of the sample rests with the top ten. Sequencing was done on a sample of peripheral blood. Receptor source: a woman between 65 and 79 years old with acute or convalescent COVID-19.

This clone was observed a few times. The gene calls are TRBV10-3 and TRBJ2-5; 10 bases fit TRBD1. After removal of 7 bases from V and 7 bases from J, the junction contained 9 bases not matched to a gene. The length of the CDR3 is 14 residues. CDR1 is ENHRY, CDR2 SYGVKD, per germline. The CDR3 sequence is CAITPGQGVGTQYF. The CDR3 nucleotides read TGTGCCATCACCCCTGGACAGGGGGTGGGGACCCAGTACTTC.

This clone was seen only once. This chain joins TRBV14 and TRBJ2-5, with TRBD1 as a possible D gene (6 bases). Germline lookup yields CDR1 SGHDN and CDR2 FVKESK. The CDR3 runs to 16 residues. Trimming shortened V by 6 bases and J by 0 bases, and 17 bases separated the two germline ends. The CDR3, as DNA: TGTGCCAGCAGTCTGGACAGCCACTCGTACCAAGAGACCCAGTACTTC. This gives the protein CASSLDSHSYQETQYF.

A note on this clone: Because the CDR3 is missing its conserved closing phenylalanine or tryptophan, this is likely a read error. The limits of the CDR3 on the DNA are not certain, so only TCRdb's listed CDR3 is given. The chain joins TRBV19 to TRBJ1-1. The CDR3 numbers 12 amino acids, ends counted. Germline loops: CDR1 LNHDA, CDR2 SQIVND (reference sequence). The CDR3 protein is CATSGREGPHTL.

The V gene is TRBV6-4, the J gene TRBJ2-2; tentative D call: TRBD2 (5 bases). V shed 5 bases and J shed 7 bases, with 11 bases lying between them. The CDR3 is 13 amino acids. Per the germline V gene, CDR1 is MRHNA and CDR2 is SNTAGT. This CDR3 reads CASSPDGDGELFF. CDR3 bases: TGTGCCAGCAGTCCGGACGGGGACGGGGAGCTGTTTTTT.

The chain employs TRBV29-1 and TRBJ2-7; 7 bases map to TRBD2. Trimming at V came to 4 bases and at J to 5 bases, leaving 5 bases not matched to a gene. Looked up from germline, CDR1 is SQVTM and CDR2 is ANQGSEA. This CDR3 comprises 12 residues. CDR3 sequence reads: CSVGPGGDEQYF. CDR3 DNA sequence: TGCAGCGTTGGACCGGGGGGAGACGAGCAGTACTTC.

For the CDR3, the DNA is TGTGCCAGCAGCACCCAGCGGGGTGAAACCATCCGCAGATACTATGGCTACACCTTC. As protein: CASSTQRGETIRRYYGYTF. The rearrangement uses TRBV6-2 or TRBV6-3 and TRBJ1-2; no reliable D call. The CDR3 has 19 residues. Trimming took 6 bases from V and 3 from J, leaving 29 bases between them. CDR1 and CDR2 from the germline V gene are MNHEY and SVGEGT.

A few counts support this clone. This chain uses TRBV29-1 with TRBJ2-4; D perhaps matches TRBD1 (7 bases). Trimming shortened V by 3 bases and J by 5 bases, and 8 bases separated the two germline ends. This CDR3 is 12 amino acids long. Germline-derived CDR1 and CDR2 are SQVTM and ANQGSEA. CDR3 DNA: TGCAGCGTTGACAGGGGGGAAAACATTCAGTACTTC. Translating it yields CSVDRGENIQYF.

CDR3 region: CASSGAPGYEQYF. In DNA form, the CDR3 reads TGTGCCAGCAGCGGGGCCCCCGGCTACGAGCAGTACTTC. The chain uses TRBV9 and TRBJ2-7; D is ambiguous. The CDR3 sequence is 13 residues long. Germline CDR1 SGDLS, CDR2 YYNGEE. The V gene lost 3 bases and the J gene lost 3 bases, with 10 bases spanning the gap.

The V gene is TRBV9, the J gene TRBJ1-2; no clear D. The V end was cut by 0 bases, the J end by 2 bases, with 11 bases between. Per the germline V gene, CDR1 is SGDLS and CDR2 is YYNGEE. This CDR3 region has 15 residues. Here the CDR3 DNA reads TGTGCCAGCAGCGTAGATTGGACTCCGAACTATGGCTACACCTTC. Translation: CASSVDWTPNYGYTF.

The DNA of the CDR3 is TGTGCCAGTAGCGCAGGGGTGGGGTTCCCATATGGCTACACCTTC. Protein product: CASSAGVGFPYGYTF. The chain links TRBV19 to TRBJ1-2; a possible D gene is TRBD1 (6 bases). Germline CDR1 LNHDA, CDR2 SQIVND (reference sequence). Trimming removed 6 bases at V and 5 bases at J, with 19 bases between. The CDR3 runs to 15 residues.